Below are 26 T cell receptor beta chains sequenced from a single sample in a study of CXCR3-negative and CXCR3-positive naive CD8 T cells. The TRB cDNA libraries were prepared by 5' RACE with UMI labels. Reanalyzing the 5' RACE reads, TCRdb keeps one entry per CDR3 protein, without DNA. This sample's clone table lists fewer than 80,000 distinct CDR3 sequences. Sequencing input: naive CXCR3- CD8+ T cells from blood. This sample's subset: CD45RO-CCR7+CD27+CD95- naive CD8+ T cells lacking CXCR3 (TNR3-). All receptors derive from a human donor in good health. Some clones in this sample may be carry-over from other donors' samples.

The chain is built from TRBV20-1 and TRBJ2-5; the TCRdb call, TRBD1, lacks DNA for checking. The CDR3 has 16 amino acids. Germline assignment: CDR1 DFQATT and CDR2 SNEGSKA (reference sequence). CDR3 amino acids: CSAREDGAGELETQYF.

The chain has TRBV12-3 or TRBV12-4 and TRBJ1-1; lacking DNA, the TRBD1 call made by TCRdb goes unchecked. CDR3 length: 14 residues. The CDR3 is CASSYRQGNGEAFF.

The V gene is TRBV25-1, the J gene TRBJ2-7; the D gene TCRdb calls, TRBD1, cannot be checked with no DNA. This CDR3 spans 14 amino acids. Germline V CDR1 and CDR2: MGHDK, SYGVNS. Here the CDR3 reads CASRGQGELYEQYF.

The V and J genes are TRBV25-1 and TRBJ1-2; TCRdb returns TRBD1, unconfirmable since there is no DNA. CDR3 length: 15 amino acids. Germline assignment: CDR1 MGHDK and CDR2 SYGVNS. The CDR3 region is CASSGGGAWDYGYTF.

The rearrangement joins TRBV6-2 or TRBV6-3 to TRBJ2-7. The CDR3 covers 12 residues. Germline CDR1 MNHEY, CDR2 SVGEGT. CDR3 loop: CASSFGVYEQYF.

This chain joins TRBV12-3 or TRBV12-4 and TRBJ1-2; TCRdb selects TRBD1, and the lack of DNA leaves this call unchecked. This CDR3 spans 12 amino acids. This CDR3 reads CASSPGFDGYTF.

The chain is built from TRBV7-2 and TRBJ1-2. In germline, CDR1 is SGHTA, CDR2 FQGNSA. The CDR3 spans 15 residues. The CDR3 loop reads CASSLWVIGPYGYTF.

V is TRBV10-2 and J is TRBJ2-7; with no DNA, the TCRdb D assignment of TRBD1 cannot be verified. The CDR3 contains 14 residues. The germline V gene encodes CDR1 WSHSY and CDR2 SAAADI. The CDR3 reads CASSDQGSPYEQYF.

This chain links TRBV12-3 or TRBV12-4 with TRBJ2-3; as DNA is missing, the TRBD1 call by TCRdb cannot be tested. The CDR3 is 13 amino acids. CDR3 sequence reads: CASTIPGADTQYF.

The chain carries TRBV19 and TRBJ1-1; TCRdb gives TRBD1 as the D gene, but with no DNA this cannot be confirmed. The CDR3 has 18 residues. CDR1 is LNHDA and CDR2 is SQIVND in the germline V gene (reference sequence). Here the CDR3 reads CASSIDRDRNLANTEAFF.

V and J are TRBV18 and TRBJ1-1. CDR1 is KGHSH, CDR2 LQKENI, per germline. This CDR3 has 14 amino acids. This CDR3 reads CASSPPTVNTEAFF.

The chain uses TRBV29-1 and TRBJ1-4. The CDR3 is made up of 13 amino acids. Germline CDR1 SQVTM, CDR2 ANQGSEA. CDR3 protein: CSAADQGGEKLFF.

The chain combines TRBV20-1 with TRBJ2-7. This CDR3 has 15 amino acids. Looked up from germline, CDR1 is DFQATT and CDR2 is SNEGSKA (reference sequence). CDR3 loop: CSARNTGTAEYEQYF.

The chain employs TRBV7-8 and TRBJ1-2; lacking DNA, the TRBD1 call made by TCRdb goes unchecked. Germline V gene lookup returns CDR1 SGHVS and CDR2 FQNEAQ. This CDR3 comprises 14 residues. CDR3 in amino acids: CASSSTGGYRGYTF.

V and J are TRBV19 and TRBJ2-1; TCRdb reports TRBD1, a call that lacks DNA to check it against. CDR1 and CDR2 from the germline V gene are LNHDA and SQIVND (reference sequence). The CDR3 loop spans 13 amino acids. The chain's CDR3 is CASMGPPAYEQFF.

The chain uses TRBV6-5 and TRBJ2-1; TCRdb designates TRBD1, a call that cannot be tested without DNA. Germline V CDR1 and CDR2: MNHEY, SVGAGI. The CDR3 loop spans 14 amino acids. CDR3 in amino acids: CASRETGAYNEQFF.

The chain carries TRBV27 and TRBJ1-5. The CDR3 sequence is 13 residues long. CDR1 is MNHEY, CDR2 SMNVEV, per germline (reference sequence). CDR3 amino acids: CASSLRANQPQHF.

The CDR3 sequence is CSVLVHTGELFF. V gene TRBV29-1 combines with J gene TRBJ2-2. CDR1 is SQVTM, CDR2 ANQGSEA, per germline. This CDR3 comprises 12 residues.

V and J are TRBV4-2 and TRBJ1-5. The CDR3 loop spans 15 amino acids. Germline CDR1 reads LGHNA; CDR2 reads YNFKEQ. The CDR3 region is CASSQDLWGNQPQHF.

The V call is TRBV7-9, the J call TRBJ1-1; the TRBD1 assignment by TCRdb is unverifiable without DNA. Looked up from germline, CDR1 is SEHNR and CDR2 is FQNEAQ (reference sequence). CDR3 length equals 15 residues. CDR3 loop: CASSSGTDHNTEAFF.

V and J are TRBV29-1 and TRBJ2-5; TCRdb selects TRBD1, and the lack of DNA leaves this call unchecked. The CDR3 is 17 residues long. The germline gives CDR1 SQVTM, CDR2 ANQGSEA. The CDR3 reads CSVDVGRAGDVIETQYF.

The V call is TRBV9, the J call TRBJ2-7; TCRdb's D call of TRBD2 is untestable without DNA. The CDR3 totals 13 residues. Per the germline V gene, CDR1 is SGDLS and CDR2 is YYNGEE. The CDR3 loop is CASSPYEGPEQYF.

The chain combines TRBV6-2 or TRBV6-3 with TRBJ1-2. The germline V gene encodes CDR1 MNHEY and CDR2 SVGEGT. The CDR3 runs 12 residues. The CDR3 region is CASSTDFDGYTF.

This clonotype is deemed medium-sized by its frequency. The chain carries TRBV29-1 and TRBJ2-3; TCRdb returns TRBD1, unconfirmable since there is no DNA. This CDR3 has 14 amino acids. Germline V gene data show CDR1 as SQVTM and CDR2 as ANQGSEA. CDR3 sequence reads: CSVGDRGRTDTQYF.

The CDR3 sequence: CASSLGFLSPDNEQFF. The rearrangement links TRBV7-2 to TRBJ2-1; TCRdb reports TRBD2, a call that lacks DNA to check it against. CDR1 and CDR2 (germline): SGHTA, FQGNSA. The length of the CDR3 is 16 residues.

The rearrangement uses TRBV28 and TRBJ2-5; checking the TCRdb D call of TRBD2 is not possible without DNA. There are 16 residues in the CDR3. CDR1 and CDR2 (germline): MDHEN, SYDVKM. CDR3 residues: CASSLFSRVGRETQYF.